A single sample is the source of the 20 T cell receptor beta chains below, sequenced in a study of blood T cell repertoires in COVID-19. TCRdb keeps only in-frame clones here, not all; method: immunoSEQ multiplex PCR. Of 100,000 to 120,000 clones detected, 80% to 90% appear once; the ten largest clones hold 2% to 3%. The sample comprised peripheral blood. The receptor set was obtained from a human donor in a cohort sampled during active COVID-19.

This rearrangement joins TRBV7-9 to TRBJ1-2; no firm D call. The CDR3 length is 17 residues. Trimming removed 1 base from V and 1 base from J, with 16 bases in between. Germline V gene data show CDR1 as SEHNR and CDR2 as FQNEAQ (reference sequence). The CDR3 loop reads CASSLESFLSDNYGYTF. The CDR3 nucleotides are TGTGCCAGCAGCTTAGAATCCTTCCTGTCAGATAACTATGGCTACACCTTC. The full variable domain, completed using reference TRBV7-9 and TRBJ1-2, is DTGVSQNPRHKITKRGQNVTFRCDPISEHNRLYWYRQTLGQGPEFLTYFQNEAQLEKSRLLSDRFSAERPKGSFSTLEIQRTEQGDSAMYLCASSLESFLSDNYGYTFGSGTRLTVV.

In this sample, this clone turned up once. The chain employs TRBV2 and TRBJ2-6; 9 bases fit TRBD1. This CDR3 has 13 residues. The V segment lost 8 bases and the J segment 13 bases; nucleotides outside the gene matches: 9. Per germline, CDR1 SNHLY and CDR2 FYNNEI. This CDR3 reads CASGTTGGNVLTF. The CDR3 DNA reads TGTGCCAGCGGTACGACAGGGGGAAATGTCCTGACTTTC. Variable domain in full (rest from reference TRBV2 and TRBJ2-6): EPEVTQTPSHQVTQMGQEVILRCVPISNHLYFYWYRQILGQKVEFLVSFYNNEISEKSEIFDDQFSVERPDGSNFTLKIRSTKLEDSAMYFCASGTTGGNVLTFGAGSRLTVL.

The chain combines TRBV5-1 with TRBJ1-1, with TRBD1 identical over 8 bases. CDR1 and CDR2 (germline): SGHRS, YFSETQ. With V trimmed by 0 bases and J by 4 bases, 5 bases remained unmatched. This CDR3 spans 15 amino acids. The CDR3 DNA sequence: TGCGCCAGCAGCTTGGGGACAGGGTGGCGCACTGAAGCTTTCTTT. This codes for CASSLGTGWRTEAFF.

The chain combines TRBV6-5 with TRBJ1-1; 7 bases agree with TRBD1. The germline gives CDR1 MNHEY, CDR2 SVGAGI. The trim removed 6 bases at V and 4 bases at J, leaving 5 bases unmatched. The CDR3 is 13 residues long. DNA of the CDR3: TGTGCCAGCAGGTTCCAGGGGGGCACTGAAGCTTTCTTT. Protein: CASRFQGGTEAFF.

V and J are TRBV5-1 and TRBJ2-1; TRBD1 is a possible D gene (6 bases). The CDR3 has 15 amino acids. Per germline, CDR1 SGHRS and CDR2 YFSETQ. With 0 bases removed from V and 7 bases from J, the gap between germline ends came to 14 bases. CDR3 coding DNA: TGCGCCAGCAGCTTGGCCTCCCCAGGGGAGAATGAGCAGTTCTTC. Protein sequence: CASSLASPGENEQFF.

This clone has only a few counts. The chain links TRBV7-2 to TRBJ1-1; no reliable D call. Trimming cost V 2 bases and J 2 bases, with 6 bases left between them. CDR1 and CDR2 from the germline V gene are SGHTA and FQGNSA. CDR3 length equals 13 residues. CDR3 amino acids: CASSLRANTEAFF. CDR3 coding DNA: TGTGCCAGCAGCTTAAGAGCCAACACTGAAGCTTTCTTT. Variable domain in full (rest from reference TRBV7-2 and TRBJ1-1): GAGVSQSPSNKVTEKGKDVELRCDPISGHTALYWYRQSLGQGLEFLIYFQGNSAPDKSGLPSDRFSAERTGGSVSTLTIQRTQQEDSAVYLCASSLRANTEAFFGQGTRLTVV.

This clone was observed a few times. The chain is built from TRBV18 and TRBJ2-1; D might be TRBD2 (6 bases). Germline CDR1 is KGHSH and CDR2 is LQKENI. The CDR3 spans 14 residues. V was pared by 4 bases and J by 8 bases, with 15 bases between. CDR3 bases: TGTGCCAGCTCACAACGGAGAGAGCGGGATGAGCAGTTCTTC. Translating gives CASSQRRERDEQFF.

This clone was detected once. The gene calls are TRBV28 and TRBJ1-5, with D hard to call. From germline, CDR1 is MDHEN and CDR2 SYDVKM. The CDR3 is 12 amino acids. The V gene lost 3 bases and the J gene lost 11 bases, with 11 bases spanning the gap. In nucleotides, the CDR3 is TGTGCCAGCAGTTTGGTAGATGAAGCCCAGCATTTT. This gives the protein CASSLVDEAQHF.

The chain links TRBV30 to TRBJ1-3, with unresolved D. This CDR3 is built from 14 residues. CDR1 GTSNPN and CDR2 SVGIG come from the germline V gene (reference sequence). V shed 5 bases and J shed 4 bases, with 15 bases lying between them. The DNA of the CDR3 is TGTGCCTGGGGTGCGGGTTCGAAAGGAAACACCATATATTTT. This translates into CAWGAGSKGNTIYF. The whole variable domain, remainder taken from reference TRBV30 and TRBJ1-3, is SQTIHQWPATLVQPVGSPLSLECTVEGTSNPNLYWYRQAAGRGLQLLFYSVGIGQISSEVPQNLSASRPQDRQFILSSKKLLLSDSGFYLCAWGAGSKGNTIYFGEGSWLTVV.

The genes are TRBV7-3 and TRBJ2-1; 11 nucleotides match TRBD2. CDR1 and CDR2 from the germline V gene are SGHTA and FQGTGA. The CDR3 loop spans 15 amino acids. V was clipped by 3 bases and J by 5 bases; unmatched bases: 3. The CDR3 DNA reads TGTGCCAGCAGCTTCGGGACTAGCGGAAACAATGAGCAGTTCTTC. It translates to CASSFGTSGNNEQFF.

Written as DNA, the CDR3 is TGTGCCAGCAGTTCCTCGTTAGCAAGTGAGCAGTTCTTC. This translates into CASSSSLASEQFF. This chain connects TRBV12-3 or TRBV12-4 to TRBJ2-1; D unresolved. The CDR3 has 13 amino acids. V was cut by 4 bases and J by 9 bases, with 13 bases left in between.

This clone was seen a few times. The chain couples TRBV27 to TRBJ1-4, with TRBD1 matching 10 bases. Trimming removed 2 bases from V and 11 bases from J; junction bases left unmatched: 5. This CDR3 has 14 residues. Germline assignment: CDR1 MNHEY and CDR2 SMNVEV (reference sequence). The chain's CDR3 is CASSLRWTGGKLFF. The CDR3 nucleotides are TGTGCCAGCAGTTTACGTTGGACAGGGGGGAAACTGTTTTTT.

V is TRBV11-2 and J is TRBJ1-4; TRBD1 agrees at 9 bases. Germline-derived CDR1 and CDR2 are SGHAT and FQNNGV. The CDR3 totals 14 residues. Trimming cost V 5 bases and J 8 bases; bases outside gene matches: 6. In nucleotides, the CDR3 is TGTGCCAGCAGCCAGGGACAGGGAGGCGAAAAACTGTTTTTT. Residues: CASSQGQGGEKLFF. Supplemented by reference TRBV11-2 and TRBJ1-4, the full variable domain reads EAGVAQSPRYKIIEKRQSVAFWCNPISGHATLYWYQQILGQGPKLLIQFQNNGVVDDSQLPKDRFSAERLKGVDSTLKIQPAKLEDSAVYLCASSQGQGGEKLFFGSGTQLSVL.

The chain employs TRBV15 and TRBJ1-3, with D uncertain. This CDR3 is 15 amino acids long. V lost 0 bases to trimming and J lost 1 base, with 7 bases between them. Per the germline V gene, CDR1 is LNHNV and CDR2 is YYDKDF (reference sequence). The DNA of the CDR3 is TGTGCCACCAGCAGAGATCGAGGGTCTGGAAACACCATATATTTT. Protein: CATSRDRGSGNTIYF. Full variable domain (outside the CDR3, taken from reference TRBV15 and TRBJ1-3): DAMVIQNPRYQVTQFGKPVTLSCSQTLNHNVMYWYQQKSSQAPKLLFHYYDKDFNNEADTPDNFQSRRPNTSFCFLDIRSPGLGDTAMYLCATSRDRGSGNTIYFGEGSWLTVV.

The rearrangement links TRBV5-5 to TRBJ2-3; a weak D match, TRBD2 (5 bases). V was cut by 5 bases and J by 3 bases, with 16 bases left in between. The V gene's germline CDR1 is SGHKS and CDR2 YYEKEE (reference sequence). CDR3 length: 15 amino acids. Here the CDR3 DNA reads TGTGCCAGCAGTACTACCCCGGGGAAAACAGATACGCAGTATTTT. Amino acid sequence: CASSTTPGKTDTQYF.

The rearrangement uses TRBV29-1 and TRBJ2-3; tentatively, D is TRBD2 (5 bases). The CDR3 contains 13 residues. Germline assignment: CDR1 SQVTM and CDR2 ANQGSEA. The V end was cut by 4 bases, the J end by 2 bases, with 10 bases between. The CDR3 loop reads CSVVGVYTDTQYF. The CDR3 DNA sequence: TGCAGCGTTGTCGGGGTATACACAGATACGCAGTATTTT.

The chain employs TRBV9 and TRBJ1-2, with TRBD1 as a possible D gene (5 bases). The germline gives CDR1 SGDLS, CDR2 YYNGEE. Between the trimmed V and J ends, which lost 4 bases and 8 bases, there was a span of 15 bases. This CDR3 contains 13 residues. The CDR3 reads CASSLGGFLGYTF. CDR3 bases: TGTGCCAGCAGCTTGGGGGGATTTTTGGGCTACACCTTC.

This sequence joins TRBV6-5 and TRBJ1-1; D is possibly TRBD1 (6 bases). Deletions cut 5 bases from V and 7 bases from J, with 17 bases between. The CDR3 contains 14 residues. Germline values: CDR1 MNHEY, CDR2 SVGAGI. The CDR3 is CASSPVRGAGEAFF. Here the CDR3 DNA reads TGTGCCAGCAGTCCCGTACGGGGGGCTGGTGAAGCTTTCTTT.

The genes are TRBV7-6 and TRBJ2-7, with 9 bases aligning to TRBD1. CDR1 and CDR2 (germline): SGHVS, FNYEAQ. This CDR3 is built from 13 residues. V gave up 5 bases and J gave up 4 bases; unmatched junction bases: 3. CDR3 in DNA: TGTGCCAGCAGCACGGGACAGGGATACGAGCAGTACTTC. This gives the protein CASSTGQGYEQYF.

The CDR3 nucleotides read TGCGCCAGCAGCGTATCTTTGAACACCGGGGAGCTGTTTTTT. Amino acid sequence: CASSVSLNTGELFF. The chain combines TRBV10-1 with TRBJ2-2, with D uncertain. CDR3 length: 14 amino acids. Trimming removed 6 bases from V and 1 base from J, with 9 bases in between. Per germline, CDR1 WNHNN and CDR2 SYGVQD (reference sequence).